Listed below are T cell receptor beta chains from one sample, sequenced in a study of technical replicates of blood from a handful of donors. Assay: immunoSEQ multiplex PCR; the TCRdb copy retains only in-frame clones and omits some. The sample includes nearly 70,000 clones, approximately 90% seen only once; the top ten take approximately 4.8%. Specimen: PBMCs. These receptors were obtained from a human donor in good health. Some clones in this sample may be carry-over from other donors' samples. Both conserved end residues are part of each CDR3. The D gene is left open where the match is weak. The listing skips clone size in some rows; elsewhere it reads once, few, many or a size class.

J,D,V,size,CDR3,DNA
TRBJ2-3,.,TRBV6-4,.,CASSREGEGPDTQYF,TGTGCCAGCAGCCGAGAGGGAGAGGGTCCAGATACGCAGTATTTT
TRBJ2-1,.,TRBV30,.,CAWSVPSLYEQFF,TGTGCCTGGAGTGTACCTAGTCTCTATGAGCAGTTCTTC
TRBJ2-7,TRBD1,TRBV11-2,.,CASSRDRLYEQYF,TGTGCCAGCAGTCGGGACAGGCTCTACGAGCAGTACTTC
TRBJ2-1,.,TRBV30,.,CAWLRSSYNEQFF,TGTGCCTGGTTGAGGAGCTCCTACAATGAGCAGTTCTTC
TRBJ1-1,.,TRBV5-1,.,CASSPDPGRLNTEAFF,TGCGCCAGCAGCCCGGACCCCGGGAGGCTGAACACTGAAGCTTTCTTT
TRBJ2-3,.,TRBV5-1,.,CASSLALVADTQYF,TGCGCCAGCAGCTTGGCATTAGTAGCAGATACGCAGTATTTT
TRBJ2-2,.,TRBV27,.,CASSPGWVAGELFF,TGTGCCAGCAGCCCGGGGTGGGTGGCCGGGGAGCTGTTTTTT
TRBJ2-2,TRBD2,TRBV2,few,CASRGAGRNTGELFF,TGTGCCAGCAGGGGAGCGGGGCGGAACACCGGGGAGCTGTTTTTT
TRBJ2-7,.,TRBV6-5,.,CASSQNYEQYF,TGTGCCAGCAGCCAGAACTACGAGCAGTACTTC
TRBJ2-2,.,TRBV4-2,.,CASSQDGASFTGELFF,TGTGCCAGCAGCCAAGACGGCGCTAGCTTCACCGGGGAGCTGTTTTTT
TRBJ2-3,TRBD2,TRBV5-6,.,CASSLAQRRGGYF,TGTGCCAGCAGCTTGGCCCAGCGGCGGGGGGGGTATTTT
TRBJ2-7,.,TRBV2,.,CASSEYEGRTYEQYF,TGTGCCAGCAGTGAATACGAGGGGAGGACTTACGAGCAGTACTTC
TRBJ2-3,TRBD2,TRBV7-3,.,CASSSGLLDTQYF,TGTGCCAGCAGCTCGGGACTACTAGATACGCAGTATTTT
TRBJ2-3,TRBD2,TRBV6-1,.,CASSEGLAEATQYF,TGTGCCAGCAGTGAGGGACTAGCGGAGGCTACGCAGTATTTT
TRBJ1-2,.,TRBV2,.,CASSDLGLNYGYTF,TGTGCCAGCAGTGACCTGGGACTGAACTATGGCTACACCTTC
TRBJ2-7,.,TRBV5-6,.,CASSLPHNTYEQYF,TGTGCCAGCAGCTTGCCTCACAACACCTACGAGCAGTACTTC
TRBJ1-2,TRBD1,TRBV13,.,CASSLGLRDRAYGYTF,TGTGCCAGCAGCTTAGGTTTGCGTGACAGGGCCTATGGCTACACCTTC
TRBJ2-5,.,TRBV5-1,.,CASSLAVGNPETQYF,TGCGCCAGCAGCTTGGCCGTCGGGAATCCAGAGACCCAGTACTTC
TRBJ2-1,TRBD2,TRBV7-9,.,CASSLRIAGDVNEQFF,TGTGCCAGCAGCTTACGAATAGCGGGAGACGTAAATGAGCAGTTCTTC
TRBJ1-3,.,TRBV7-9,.,CASTGTGNTIYF,TGTGCCAGCACCGGTACTGGAAACACCATATATTTT
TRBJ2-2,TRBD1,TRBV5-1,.,CASSAQGATGELFF,TGCGCCAGCTCTGCACAGGGGGCAACCGGGGAGCTGTTTTTT
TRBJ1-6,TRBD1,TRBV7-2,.,CASSLQRTGPSSYNSPLHF,TGTGCCAGCAGCTTACAGAGGACAGGGCCTAGCTCCTATAATTCACCCCTCCACTTT
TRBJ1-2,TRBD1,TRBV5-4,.,CASSLTGGHGYTF,TGTGCCAGCAGCCTGACAGGGGGACATGGCTACACCTTC
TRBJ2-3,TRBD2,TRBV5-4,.,CASSSKISGGTDTQYF,TGTGCCAGCAGCTCCAAAATTAGCGGGGGCACAGATACGCAGTATTTT
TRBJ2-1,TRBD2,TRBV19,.,CASSAGLGYNEQFF,TGTGCCAGTAGTGCAGGACTAGGCTACAATGAGCAGTTCTTC
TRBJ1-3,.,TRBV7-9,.,CASSPQGSGNTIYF,TGTGCCAGCAGCCCCCAGGGCTCTGGAAACACCATATATTTT
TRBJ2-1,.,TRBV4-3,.,CASSQERGVNNEQFF,TGCGCCAGCAGCCAAGAACGGGGAGTGAACAATGAGCAGTTCTTC
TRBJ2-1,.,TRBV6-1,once,CASSEVLGGYNEQFF,TGTGCCAGCAGTGAAGTCCTGGGCGGGTACAATGAGCAGTTCTTC
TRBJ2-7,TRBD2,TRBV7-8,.,CASSLGAGGAYEQYF,TGTGCCAGCAGCTTGGGGGCGGGGGGCGCCTACGAGCAGTACTTC
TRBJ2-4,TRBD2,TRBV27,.,CASSPRTSGPKNIQYF,TGTGCCAGCAGTCCCCGGACTAGCGGGCCCAAAAACATTCAGTACTTC
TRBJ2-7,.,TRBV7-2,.,CASSVSPPGEQYF,TGTGCCAGCAGCGTCAGTCCACCGGGCGAGCAGTACTTC
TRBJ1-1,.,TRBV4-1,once,CASSQDNRGTEAFF,TGCGCCAGCAGCCAAGATAACCGGGGGACTGAAGCTTTCTTT
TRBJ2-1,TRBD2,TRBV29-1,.,CSAVSGSWYEQFF,TGCAGCGCCGTCAGCGGGAGTTGGTATGAGCAGTTCTTC
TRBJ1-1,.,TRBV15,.,CATSRGLLTQMNTEAFF,TGTGCCACCAGCAGAGGACTACTCACCCAGATGAACACTGAAGCTTTCTTT
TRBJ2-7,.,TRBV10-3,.,CAISDTYEQYF,TGTGCCATCAGTGACACCTACGAGCAGTACTTC
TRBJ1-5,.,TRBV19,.,CASSIGQRAGNQPQHF,TGTGCCAGTAGTATAGGGCAGAGGGCGGGCAATCAGCCCCAGCATTTT
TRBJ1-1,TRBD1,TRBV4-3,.,CASSRDRAFTEAFF,TGCGCCAGCAGCCGGGACAGGGCGTTCACTGAAGCTTTCTTT
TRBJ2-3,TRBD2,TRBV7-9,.,CASSFGTSASTDTQYF,TGTGCCAGCAGCTTTGGGACTAGCGCAAGCACAGATACGCAGTATTTT
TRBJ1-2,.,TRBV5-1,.,CATKTDSTAYGYTF,TGCGCCACCAAAACCGACAGTACTGCCTATGGCTACACCTTC
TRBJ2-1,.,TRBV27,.,CASSFETRGRQFF,TGTGCCAGCAGTTTCGAGACCCGGGGGAGGCAGTTCTTC
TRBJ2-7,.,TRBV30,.,CAWTRGSYEQYF,TGTGCCTGGACCCGCGGATCCTACGAGCAGTACTTC
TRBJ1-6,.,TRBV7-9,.,CASSLDRDNSPLHF,TGTGCCAGCAGCTTAGACAGAGATAATTCACCCCTCCACTTT
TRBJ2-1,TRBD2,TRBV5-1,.,CASSSLAGVADEQFF,TGCGCCAGCAGCTCACTAGCGGGGGTTGCTGATGAGCAGTTCTTC
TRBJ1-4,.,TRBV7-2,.,CASSLGGMGGGEKLFF,TGTGCCAGCAGCTTGGGGGGGATGGGGGGAGGCGAAAAACTGTTTTTT
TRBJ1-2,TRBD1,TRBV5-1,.,CASSDPGQLYGYTF,TGCGCCAGCAGCGACCCGGGACAGCTCTATGGCTACACCTTC
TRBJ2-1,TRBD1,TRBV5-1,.,CASSSGQGAYNEQFF,TGCGCCAGCAGCTCGGGACAGGGGGCCTACAATGAGCAGTTCTTC
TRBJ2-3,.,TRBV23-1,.,CASSHVGDTQYF,TGCGCCAGCAGTCACGTCGGGGATACGCAGTATTTT
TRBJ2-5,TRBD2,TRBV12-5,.,CASGLGLAAGETQYF,TGTGCTAGTGGTCTGGGACTAGCTGCGGGGGAGACCCAGTACTTC
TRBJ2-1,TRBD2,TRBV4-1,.,CASSQVPAAGGHNEQFF,TGCGCCAGCAGCCAAGTTCCGGCAGCGGGGGGCCACAATGAGCAGTTCTTC
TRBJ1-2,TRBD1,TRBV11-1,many,CASSRDRGDYGYTF,TGTGCCAGCAGCCGGGACAGGGGAGACTATGGCTACACCTTC
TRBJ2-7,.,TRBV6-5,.,CASSRAQGGREQYF,TGTGCCAGCAGTCGGGCACAGGGGGGGCGCGAGCAGTACTTC
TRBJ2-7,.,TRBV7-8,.,CASSSVNFYEQYF,TGTGCCAGCAGCTCAGTTAATTTCTACGAGCAGTACTTC